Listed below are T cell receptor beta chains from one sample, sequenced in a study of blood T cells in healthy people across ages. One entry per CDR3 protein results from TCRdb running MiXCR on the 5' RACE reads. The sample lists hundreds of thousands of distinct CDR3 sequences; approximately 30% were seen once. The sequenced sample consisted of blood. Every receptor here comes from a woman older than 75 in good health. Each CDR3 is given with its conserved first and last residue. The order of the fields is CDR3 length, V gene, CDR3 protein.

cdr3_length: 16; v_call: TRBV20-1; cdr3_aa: CSATGLAGRANTEAFF
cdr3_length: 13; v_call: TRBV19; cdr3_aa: CASRRGGRQPQHF
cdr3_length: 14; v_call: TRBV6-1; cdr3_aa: CASSPARTGYGYTF
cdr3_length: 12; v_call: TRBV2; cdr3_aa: CARGTVGYEQYF
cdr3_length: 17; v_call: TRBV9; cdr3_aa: CASSVASGTLSGNTIYF
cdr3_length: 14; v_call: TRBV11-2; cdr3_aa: CASSLDGPDGELFF
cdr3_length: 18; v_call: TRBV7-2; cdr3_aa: CASSSGVEWGGRKNIQYF
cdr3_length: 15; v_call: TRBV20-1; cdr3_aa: CSARNVAGNTGELFF
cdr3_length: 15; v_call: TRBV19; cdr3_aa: CASSLGQPGNQPQHF
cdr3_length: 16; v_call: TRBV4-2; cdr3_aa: CASSQGTLSVNTEAFF
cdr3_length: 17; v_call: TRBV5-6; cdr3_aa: CASSLAGDRGPNQPQHF
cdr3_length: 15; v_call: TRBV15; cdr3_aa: CATSREAGGLETQYF
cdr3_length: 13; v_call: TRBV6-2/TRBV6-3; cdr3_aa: CASSMSTAGNEHF
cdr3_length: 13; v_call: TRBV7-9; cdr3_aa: CASNRQGIEKLFF
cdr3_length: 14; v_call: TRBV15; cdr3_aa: CATGAGSSYNEQFF
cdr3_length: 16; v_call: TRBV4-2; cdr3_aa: CASSQEAGGLTGELFF
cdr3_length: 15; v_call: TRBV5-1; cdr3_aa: CASSLEDRGLYGYTF
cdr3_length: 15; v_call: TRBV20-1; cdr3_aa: CSARTAGTSGGKQYF
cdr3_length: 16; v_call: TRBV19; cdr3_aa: CASSIGRTSGANVLTF
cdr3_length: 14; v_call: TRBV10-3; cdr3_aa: CAIRGGTENEKLFF
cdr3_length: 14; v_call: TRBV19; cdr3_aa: CASSITGQVETQYF
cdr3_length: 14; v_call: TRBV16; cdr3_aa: CASSQSQGLYGYTF